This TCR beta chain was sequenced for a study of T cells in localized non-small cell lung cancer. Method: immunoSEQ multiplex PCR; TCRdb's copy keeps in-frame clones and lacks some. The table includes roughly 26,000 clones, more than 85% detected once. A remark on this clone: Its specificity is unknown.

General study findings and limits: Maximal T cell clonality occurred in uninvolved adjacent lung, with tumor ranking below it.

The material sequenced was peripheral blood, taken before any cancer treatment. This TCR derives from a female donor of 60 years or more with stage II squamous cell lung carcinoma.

This CDR3 is CASSLSGTNLYNEQFF. The CDR3 DNA reads TGTGCCAGTAGTCTCTCGGGGACTAACCTCTACAATGAGCAGTTCTTC. V usage is TRBV19 and J usage is TRBJ2-1; 7 positions match TRBD2. Looked up from germline, CDR1 is LNHDA and CDR2 is SQIVND (reference sequence). The CDR3 has 16 amino acids. J gave up 3 bases and V 5 bases, and 10 bases lay outside the gene matches.